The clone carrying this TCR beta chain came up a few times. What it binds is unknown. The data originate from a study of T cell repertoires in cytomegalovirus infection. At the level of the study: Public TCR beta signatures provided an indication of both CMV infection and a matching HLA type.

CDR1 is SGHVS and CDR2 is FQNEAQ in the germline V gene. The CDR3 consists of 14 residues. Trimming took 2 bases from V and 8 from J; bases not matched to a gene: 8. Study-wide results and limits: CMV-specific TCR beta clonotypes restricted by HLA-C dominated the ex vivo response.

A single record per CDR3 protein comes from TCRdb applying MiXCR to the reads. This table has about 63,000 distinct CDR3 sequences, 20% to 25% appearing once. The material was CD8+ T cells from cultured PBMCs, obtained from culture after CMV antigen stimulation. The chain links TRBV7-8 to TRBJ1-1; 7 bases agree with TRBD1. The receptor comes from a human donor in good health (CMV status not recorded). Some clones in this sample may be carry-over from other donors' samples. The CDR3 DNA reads TGTGCCAGCAGCTTATCCCGGACAGGTTTCGAAGCTTTCTTT. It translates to CASSLSRTGFEAFF.